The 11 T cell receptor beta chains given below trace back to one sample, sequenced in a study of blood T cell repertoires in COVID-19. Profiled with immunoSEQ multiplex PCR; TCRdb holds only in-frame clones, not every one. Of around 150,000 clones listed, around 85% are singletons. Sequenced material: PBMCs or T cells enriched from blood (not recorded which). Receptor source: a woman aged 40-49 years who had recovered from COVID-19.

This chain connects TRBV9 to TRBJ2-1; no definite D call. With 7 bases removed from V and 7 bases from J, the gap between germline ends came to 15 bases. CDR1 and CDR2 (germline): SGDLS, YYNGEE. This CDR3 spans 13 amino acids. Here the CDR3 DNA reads TGTGCCAGCGGAGCAGCGTCGCCGAATGAGCAGTTCTTC. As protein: CASGAASPNEQFF.

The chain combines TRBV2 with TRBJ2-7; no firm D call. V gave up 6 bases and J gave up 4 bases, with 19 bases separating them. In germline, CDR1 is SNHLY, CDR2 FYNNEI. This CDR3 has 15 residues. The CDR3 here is CASSASASPFYEQYF. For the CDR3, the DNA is TGTGCCAGCAGCGCCAGTGCCTCCCCTTTTTACGAGCAGTACTTC. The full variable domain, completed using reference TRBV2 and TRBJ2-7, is EPEVTQTPSHQVTQMGQEVILRCVPISNHLYFYWYRQILGQKVEFLVSFYNNEISEKSEIFDDQFSVERPDGSNFTLKIRSTKLEDSAMYFCASSASASPFYEQYFGPGTRLTVT.

The DNA of the CDR3 is TGTGCCAGCAGCCCCGGGACAGAACGCGGCAAAAACATTCAGTACTTC. Translation: CASSPGTERGKNIQYF. This chain connects TRBV28 to TRBJ2-4; 7 bases agree with TRBD1. The trim removed 6 bases at V and 3 bases at J, leaving 11 bases unmatched. In germline, CDR1 is MDHEN, CDR2 SYDVKM. This CDR3 has 16 amino acids. The full variable domain, rest sourced from reference TRBV28 and TRBJ2-4, is DVKVTQSSRYLVKRTGEKVFLECVQDMDHENMFWYRQDPGLGLRLIYFSYDVKMKEKGDIPEGYSVSREKKERFSLILESASTNQTSMYLCASSPGTERGKNIQYFGAGTRLSVL.

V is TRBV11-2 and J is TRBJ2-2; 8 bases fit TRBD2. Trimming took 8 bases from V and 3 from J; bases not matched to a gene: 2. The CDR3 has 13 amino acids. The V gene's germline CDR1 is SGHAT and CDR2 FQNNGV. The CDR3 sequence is CASHGGDTGELFF. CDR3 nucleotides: TGTGCCAGCCACGGGGGGGACACCGGGGAGCTGTTTTTT.

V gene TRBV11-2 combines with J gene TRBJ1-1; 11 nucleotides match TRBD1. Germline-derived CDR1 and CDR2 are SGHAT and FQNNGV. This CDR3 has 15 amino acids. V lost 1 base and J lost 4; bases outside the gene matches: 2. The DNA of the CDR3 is TGTGCCAGCAGCTTAGGGGACAGGGGGGGCACTGAAGCTTTCTTT. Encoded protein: CASSLGDRGGTEAFF.

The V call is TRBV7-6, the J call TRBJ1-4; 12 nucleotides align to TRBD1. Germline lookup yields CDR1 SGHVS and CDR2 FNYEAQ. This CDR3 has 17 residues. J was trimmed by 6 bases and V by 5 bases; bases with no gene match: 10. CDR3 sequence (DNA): TGTGCCAGCAGCCCCGGTGGGGACAGGGGGCAGGATGAAAAACTGTTTTTT. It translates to CASSPGGDRGQDEKLFF.

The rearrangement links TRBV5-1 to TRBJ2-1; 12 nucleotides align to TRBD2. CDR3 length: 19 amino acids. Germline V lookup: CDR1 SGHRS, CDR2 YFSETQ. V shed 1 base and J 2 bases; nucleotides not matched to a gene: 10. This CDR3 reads CASSLTTSGGTSTYNEQFF. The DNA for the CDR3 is TGCGCCAGCAGCTTGACAACTAGCGGGGGGACCTCTACCTACAATGAGCAGTTCTTC.

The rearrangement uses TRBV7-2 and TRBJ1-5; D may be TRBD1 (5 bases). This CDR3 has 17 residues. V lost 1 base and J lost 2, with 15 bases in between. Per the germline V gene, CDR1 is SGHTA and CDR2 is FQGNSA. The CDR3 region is CASSLDVRGGGNQPQHF. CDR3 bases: TGTGCCAGCAGCTTAGATGTCCGGGGGGGAGGCAATCAGCCCCAGCATTTT.

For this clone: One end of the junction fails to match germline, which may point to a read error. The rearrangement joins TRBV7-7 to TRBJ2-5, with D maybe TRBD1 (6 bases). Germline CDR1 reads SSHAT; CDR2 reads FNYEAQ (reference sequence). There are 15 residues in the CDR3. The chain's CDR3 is CASSLDQGSGETQYF. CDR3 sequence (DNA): TGTGCTAGCAGCTTAGACCAGGGGTCGGGGGAGACCCAGTACTTC. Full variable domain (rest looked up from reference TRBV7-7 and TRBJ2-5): GAGVSQSPRYKVTKRGQDVTLRCDPISSHATLYWYQQALGQGPEFLTYFNYEAQPDKSGLPSDRFSAERPEGSISTLTIQRTEQRDSAMYRCASSLDQGSGETQYFGPGTRLLVL.

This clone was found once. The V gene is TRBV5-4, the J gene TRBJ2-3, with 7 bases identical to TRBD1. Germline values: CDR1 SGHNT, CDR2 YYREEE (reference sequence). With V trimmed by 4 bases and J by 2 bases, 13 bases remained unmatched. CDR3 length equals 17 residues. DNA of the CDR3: TGTGCCAGCAGCGCGGACAGGCGCAGCATGGTCACAGATACGCAGTATTTT. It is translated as CASSADRRSMVTDTQYF.

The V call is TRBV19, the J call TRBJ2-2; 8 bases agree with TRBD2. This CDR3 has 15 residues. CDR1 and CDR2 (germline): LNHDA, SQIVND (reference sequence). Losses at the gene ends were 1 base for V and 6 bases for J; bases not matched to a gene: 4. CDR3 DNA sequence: TGTGCCAGTAGTATAGCGGGACTAGGGGCCGGGGAGCTGTTTTTT. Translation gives CASSIAGLGAGELFF.